The rows below give T cell receptor beta chains drawn from one sample of a study of blood T cell repertoires in COVID-19. Using immunoSEQ multiplex PCR, the repertoire was profiled, and TCRdb retains in-frame clones only, with some absent. The sample consists of some 110,000 clones, approximately 74% of them appearing once. Material for sequencing was peripheral blood. The receptors come from an elderly man with COVID-19, enrolled during active disease. CDR3s include the opening cysteine and the closing phenylalanine or tryptophan. The order of the fields is D gene, J gene, V gene, clone size, CDR3 DNA, CDR3 protein. The D gene is left open where the match is weak. Rows may omit the clone size; those that give it use once, few, many or a size class.

d_gene: TRBD1
j_gene: TRBJ2-6
v_gene: TRBV5-1
abundance: .
CDR3nt: TGCGCCAGCAGCTTCCAGGGGGCTGGGGCCAACGTCCTGACTTTC
CDR3aa: CASSFQGAGANVLTF

d_gene: TRBD2
j_gene: TRBJ2-1
v_gene: TRBV9
abundance: .
CDR3nt: TGTGCCAGCAGCGAGGGGAGCGGGAGATTGTCCTACAATGAGCAGTTCTTC
CDR3aa: CASSEGSGRLSYNEQFF

d_gene: .
j_gene: TRBJ2-3
v_gene: TRBV5-1
abundance: .
CDR3nt: TGCGCCAGCAGCCCCGGACAGTTCACAGATACGCAGTATTTT
CDR3aa: CASSPGQFTDTQYF

d_gene: .
j_gene: TRBJ1-6
v_gene: TRBV6-2/TRBV6-3
abundance: .
CDR3nt: TGTGCCAGCAGTTACCCCGAGATCGGGGAAGAGCGCTATAATTCACCCCTCCACTTT
CDR3aa: CASSYPEIGEERYNSPLHF

d_gene: .
j_gene: TRBJ1-5
v_gene: TRBV2
abundance: .
CDR3nt: TGTGCCAGCGCCCCGGGGGGAGGAAATCAGCCCCAGCATTTT
CDR3aa: CASAPGGGNQPQHF

d_gene: TRBD1
j_gene: TRBJ2-1
v_gene: TRBV3-1/TRBV3-2
abundance: once
CDR3nt: TGTGCCAGCAGCCTCTCAGGGGGCAATGAGCAGTTCTTC
CDR3aa: CASSLSGGNEQFF

d_gene: .
j_gene: TRBJ2-7
v_gene: TRBV19
abundance: .
CDR3nt: TGTGCCAGTAGTCCGGACATAGCCTACGAGCAGTACTTC
CDR3aa: CASSPDIAYEQYF

d_gene: .
j_gene: TRBJ2-3
v_gene: TRBV29-1
abundance: .
CDR3nt: TGCAGCGTTGGAGGCAACACAGATACGCAGTATTTT
CDR3aa: CSVGGNTDTQYF

d_gene: .
j_gene: TRBJ2-1
v_gene: TRBV11-2
abundance: .
CDR3nt: TGTGCCAGCAGCGCCTCGACTATTCCCGACGATGAGCAGTTCTTC
CDR3aa: CASSASTIPDDEQFF

d_gene: TRBD2
j_gene: TRBJ2-7
v_gene: TRBV7-2
abundance: .
CDR3nt: TGTGCCAGCAGCGAACTAGCGGGAGTTCGCCACGAGCAGTACTTC
CDR3aa: CASSELAGVRHEQYF

d_gene: TRBD2
j_gene: TRBJ2-3
v_gene: TRBV2
abundance: .
CDR3nt: TGTGCCAGCAGTGAAGCGCTTCTCCCGGGACTAGCGGGAGAGAGGGGAGATACGCAGTATTTT
CDR3aa: CASSEALLPGLAGERGDTQYF

d_gene: .
j_gene: TRBJ1-5
v_gene: TRBV14
abundance: .
CDR3nt: TGTGCCAGCAGCCGGCAGTTTGATCAGCCCCAGCATTTT
CDR3aa: CASSRQFDQPQHF

d_gene: TRBD2
j_gene: TRBJ2-7
v_gene: TRBV7-2
abundance: many
CDR3nt: TGTGCCAGCAGCTTCGGGGGACTAGCGGGAGGTCTCTCCTACGAGCAGTACTTC
CDR3aa: CASSFGGLAGGLSYEQYF

d_gene: .
j_gene: TRBJ2-5
v_gene: TRBV14
abundance: .
CDR3nt: TGTGCCAGCAGCCAACTATGGACAGCCCGGGAGACCCAGTACTTC
CDR3aa: CASSQLWTARETQYF

d_gene: .
j_gene: TRBJ1-5
v_gene: TRBV4-1
abundance: .
CDR3nt: TGCGCCAGCAGCCACCCGGGGGGCGGTCAGCCCCAGCATTTT
CDR3aa: CASSHPGGGQPQHF

d_gene: TRBD1
j_gene: TRBJ1-1
v_gene: TRBV18
abundance: .
CDR3nt: TGTGCCAGCTCACGGGACAGCATGAACACTGAAGCTTTCTTT
CDR3aa: CASSRDSMNTEAFF